The rows below give T cell receptor beta chains drawn from one sample of a study of OX40 agonist ivuxolimab in advanced cancers. Clones were read by immunoSEQ multiplex PCR, and TCRdb kept only the in-frame ones, dropping some. The data hold about 82,000 clones, with roughly 83% observed a single time. The sample here was CD4+ or CD8+ T cells sorted from blood, taken in a trial of the OX40 agonist ivuxolimab. The receptors shown here come from an adult with an advanced solid tumor such as melanoma, head and neck, liver or kidney cancer. Each CDR3 is given with its conserved first and last residue. D genes are given only for firm matches. Size tells how often a clone was seen (once, few, many) or the class of an expanded clone, and some rows leave it out.

j_call,v_call,d_call,clone_size,cdr3_aa,cdr3_nt
TRBJ1-2,TRBV6-1,-,-,CASSDSPGIGGYTF,TGTGCCAGCAGCGACAGCCCTGGTATAGGTGGCTACACCTTC
TRBJ2-7,TRBV6-5,TRBD1,-,CASSYGTGSSYEQYF,TGTGCCAGCAGTTATGGGACAGGGTCGTCCTACGAGCAGTACTTC
TRBJ2-1,TRBV29-1,TRBD1,-,CSGSRGHGNEQFF,TGCAGCGGATCCAGGGGGCACGGCAATGAGCAGTTCTTC
TRBJ2-4,TRBV6-1,-,once,CASSERYPVSIQYF,TGTGCCAGCAGTGAACGTTACCCCGTTAGCATTCAGTACTTC
TRBJ2-2,TRBV27,TRBD2,-,CASSSGTSHTGELFF,TGTGCCAGCAGTTCCGGGACTAGCCACACCGGGGAGCTGTTTTTT
TRBJ1-5,TRBV6-5,-,-,CASSYSRHSNQPQHF,TGTGCCAGCAGTTACTCTCGGCATAGCAATCAGCCCCAGCATTTT
TRBJ2-7,TRBV6-6,-,-,CASSYVGVDEQYF,TGTGCCAGCAGTTACGTTGGGGTCGACGAGCAGTACTTC
TRBJ1-4,TRBV5-1,-,-,CASSTLGALREKLFF,TGCGCCAGCAGCACCCTTGGGGCGCTAAGGGAAAAACTGTTTTTT
TRBJ1-1,TRBV7-9,TRBD1,-,CASSFGTGGSTEAFF,TGTGCCAGCAGCTTCGGGACAGGGGGGAGCACTGAAGCTTTCTTT
TRBJ2-2,TRBV14,-,-,CASSLALNTGELFF,TGTGCCAGCAGCCTGGCATTGAACACCGGGGAGCTGTTTTTT
TRBJ2-2,TRBV5-4,-,-,CASSLQWGWTGELFF,TGTGCCAGCAGCTTGCAATGGGGTTGGACCGGGGAGCTGTTTTTT
TRBJ1-1,TRBV6-5,TRBD1,-,CASSSGGTGNTEAFF,TGTGCCAGCAGTTCAGGGGGAACAGGGAACACTGAAGCTTTCTTT
TRBJ2-5,TRBV7-8,-,-,CASSPVLETQYF,TGTGCCAGCAGCCCTGTGCTAGAGACCCAGTACTTC
TRBJ2-7,TRBV23-1,-,few,CALGYEQYF,TGCGCTTTGGGCTACGAGCAGTACTTC
TRBJ2-7,TRBV19,TRBD1,-,CASSVGQGTATSYEQYF,TGTGCCAGTAGTGTGGGACAGGGTACCGCCACTTCCTACGAGCAGTACTTC
TRBJ1-6,TRBV19,-,few,CASNLGGQKSNSPLHF,TGTGCCAGTAACTTGGGGGGGCAAAAATCCAATTCACCCCTCCACTTT
TRBJ2-1,TRBV1,-,-,CTSSQAVGGADEQFF,TGCACCAGCAGCCAAGCCGTCGGGGGGGCCGATGAGCAGTTCTTC
TRBJ1-2,TRBV2,TRBD1,-,CASSTYRGSTYGYTF,TGTGCCAGCAGTACATACAGGGGGAGTACCTATGGCTACACCTTC
TRBJ2-3,TRBV5-1,-,-,CASSWQGYADTQYF,TGCGCCAGCAGCTGGCAGGGGTACGCGGATACGCAGTATTTT
TRBJ1-3,TRBV9,TRBD1,-,CASNRGSGNTIYF,TGTGCCAGCAACAGGGGCTCTGGAAACACCATATATTTT
TRBJ2-3,TRBV7-2,-,-,CASSLVGQTTDTQYF,TGTGCCAGCAGCTTAGTTGGACAGACCACAGATACGCAGTATTTT
TRBJ1-1,TRBV18,-,-,CASSPAGGSEAFF,TGTGCCAGCTCACCAGCGGGGGGTTCCGAAGCTTTCTTT
TRBJ2-7,TRBV4-2,-,-,CADSNGEQYF,TGTGCCGATTCTAACGGCGAGCAGTACTTC
TRBJ1-3,TRBV27,TRBD1,-,CASSSTAGTGADTIYF,TGTGCCAGCAGTTCCACTGCCGGGACAGGGGCAGACACCATATATTTT
TRBJ2-7,TRBV7-2,TRBD1,-,CASSTGQVGSYEQYF,TGTGCCAGCAGCACCGGACAGGTGGGCTCCTACGAGCAGTACTTC
TRBJ1-2,TRBV5-8,-,-,CASSFGSVRGYTF,TGTGCCAGCAGCTTCGGGTCAGTCAGGGGCTACACCTTC